Only a few counts were recorded for the clone carrying this T cell receptor beta chain. Its antigen remains unknown. Next came a second PCR, run for about 7 to 12 cycles, which used a sample-barcoded 5' primer along with a J-beta primer mix. Carrying 12 random nucleotides, a template-switch adaptor labeled each individual cDNA molecule. TCRdb passed the 5' RACE reads through MiXCR, listing each CDR3 protein once. The table shows some 1.5 million distinct CDR3 sequences, with approximately 43% occurring only once. The sample is drawn from a study of blood T cells in healthy people across ages. Study results and limitations: Diversity estimated from one million T cells was considered an underestimate. Among T cells, TCR beta diversity per million cells dropped roughly linearly as age rose.

Per the germline V gene, CDR1 is DFQATT and CDR2 is SNEGSKA (reference sequence). CDR3 length: 13 amino acids. Trimming removed 5 bases from V and 0 bases from J, with 11 bases in between. The chain is built from TRBV20-1 and TRBJ2-7; a possible D gene is TRBD2 (5 bases). The specimen was blood. The TCR originated in a young woman in good health. CDR3 nucleotides: TGCAGTGCTGGCGGGTCGGCCTCCTACGAGCAGTACTTC. It specifies CSAGGSASYEQYF.